This entry describes one T cell receptor (beta chain). Its target is not known. This entry comes from a study of human T cells and chemical hapten exposure. Study context: Scalp application of diphenylcyclopropenone was performed weekly in patients across the entire approximately 26-week study.

General study points: PT1 expanded TCR numbers rose with patch test score. There were significantly more large CDR3 similarity clusters among expanded TCRs than among controls.

Time point of the sample: patch test 2, 6 weeks after DPC sensitization. Regarding treatment: therapeutic diphenylcyclopropenone sensitization with weekly scalp DPC. A single record per CDR3 protein comes from TCRdb applying MiXCR to the RACE reads. The data show 80,000 to 95,000 distinct CDR3 sequences, with roughly 9.6% seen just once and under 2.5% held by the top ten. The sample in question was whole blood, obtained in connection with sensitization to the hapten diphenylcyclopropenone (DPC). The sequence was obtained from a middle-aged man with alopecia areata. Some clones in this sample may be carry-over from other donors' samples.

CDR3: CASSPERGSYEQYF. CDR3 coding DNA: TGTGCCAGCAGCCCGGAACGGGGCTCCTACGAGCAGTACTTC. The rearrangement uses TRBV3-1 and TRBJ2-7; D possibly corresponds to TRBD2 (5 bases). The CDR3 is 14 amino acids. V was cut by 4 bases and J by 0 bases, with 10 bases left in between. Germline loops: CDR1 LGHDT, CDR2 YNNKEL (reference sequence).